A single sample is the source of the 22 T cell receptor beta chains below, sequenced in a study of cytomegalovirus exposure and HLA in healthy donors. PCR involved 60 Vbeta and 13 Jbeta primers. TCRdb's copy holds only in-frame clones and misses some; the assay was immunoSEQ multiplex PCR. The sample contains 75,000 to 80,000 clones, more than 60% of which appear only once. The sample comprised PBMCs. These receptors all stem from a man aged 40-49 years in good health and CMV-seronegative.

V is TRBV5-1 and J is TRBJ2-2, with TRBD2 matching over 7 bases. The CDR3 runs to 16 residues. Trimming removed 0 bases from V and 4 bases from J; junction bases left unmatched: 6. Germline-derived CDR1 and CDR2 are SGHRS and YFSETQ. The CDR3 DNA is TGCGCCAGCAGCTTGGCCGCTAGCGGCTCCACCGGGGAGCTGTTTTTT. This sequence encodes CASSLAASGSTGELFF.

The rearrangement links TRBV19 to TRBJ2-3, with D possibly TRBD2 on 5 matching bases. CDR1 is LNHDA and CDR2 is SQIVND in the germline V gene (reference sequence). Trimming took 5 bases from V and 6 from J, leaving 12 bases between them. This CDR3 contains 13 residues. As DNA, the CDR3 is TGTGCCAGTAGTCTCCGCGTAGCGGATACGCAGTATTTT. Translation gives CASSLRVADTQYF.

The chain carries TRBV19 and TRBJ2-5, with TRBD2 identical over 10 bases. The closer fit of TRBJ2-7 to the DNA end suggests the J call may be wrong. Looked up from germline, CDR1 is LNHDA and CDR2 is SQIVND (reference sequence). The CDR3 sequence is 18 residues long. The CDR3 coding sequence is TGTGCCAGTATTCGTACGGCCCCCTCTAGCGGGAGTTCCTACGAGCAGTACTTC. Protein: CASIRTAPSSGSSYEQYF.

This chain links TRBV28 with TRBJ1-2, with 11 positions matching TRBD1. The CDR3 extends over 17 amino acids. The V and J ends lost 2 bases and 1 base, in that order; junction bases with no gene match: 6. Germline V gene sequence: CDR1 MDHEN, CDR2 SYDVKM. For the CDR3, the DNA is TGTGCCAGCAGTTTACCTCCGGGACAGGGGGGTAACTATGGCTACACCTTC. It encodes CASSLPPGQGGNYGYTF.

The V and J genes are TRBV18 and TRBJ2-5; D possibly corresponds to TRBD1 (5 bases). Matching the DNA end better, TRBJ2-7 makes the J call doubtful. Germline values: CDR1 KGHSH, CDR2 LQKENI. CDR3 size: 14 residues. CDR3 residues: CASSPTTDSYEQYF. The CDR3 DNA follows: TGTGCCAGCTCACCAACGACAGATTCCTACGAGCAGTACTTC.

V gene TRBV5-4 combines with J gene TRBJ2-3, with TRBD2 matching 11 bases. With 0 bases clipped from V and 6 bases from J, the junction kept 9 bases outside the gene matches. CDR1 is SGHNT, CDR2 YYREEE, per germline (reference sequence). The CDR3 contains 17 residues. The CDR3 sequence is CASSLALAGAQRDTQYF. In DNA, the CDR3 is TGTGCCAGCAGCTTGGCACTAGCGGGAGCCCAGAGGGATACGCAGTATTTT.

This clone has only one observation. The CDR3 spells CASRPPRYNQPQHF. The CDR3 nucleotides are TGTGCCAGCCGTCCCCCCAGGTACAATCAGCCCCAGCATTTT. This chain uses TRBV28 with TRBJ1-5; D not resolved. The CDR3 spans 14 residues. CDR1 MDHEN and CDR2 SYDVKM come from the germline V gene. The V end lost 8 bases, the J end lost 3 bases, and 14 bases lay between the germline ends.

This chain links TRBV5-1 with TRBJ2-2; 9 bases map to TRBD2. Germline V CDR1 and CDR2: SGHRS, YFSETQ. The V gene end was trimmed by 2 bases and the J gene end by 4 bases; junction bases not matched to a gene: 3. This CDR3 is 15 amino acids long. The CDR3 protein is CASSFSGSSTGELFF. Written as DNA, the CDR3 is TGCGCCAGCAGCTTTAGCGGGAGTTCCACCGGGGAGCTGTTTTTT.

The chain links TRBV7-2 to TRBJ1-5; 8 nucleotides align to TRBD1. This CDR3 contains 16 residues. Germline values: CDR1 SGHTA, CDR2 FQGNSA. With 4 bases clipped from V and 3 bases from J, the junction kept 8 bases outside the gene matches. The CDR3 loop reads CASSSTPGQVNQPQHF. CDR3 in DNA: TGTGCCAGCAGCTCAACTCCGGGACAGGTCAATCAGCCCCAGCATTTT.

The chain couples TRBV4-2 to TRBJ2-1, with 7 nucleotides matching TRBD2. The length of the CDR3 is 17 residues. Germline V gene lookup returns CDR1 LGHNA and CDR2 YNFKEQ. V lost 0 bases to trimming and J lost 5 bases; unmatched junction nucleotides: 10. CDR3 in DNA: TGTGCCAGCAGCCAAGAAGGTCGGGGGGAGGGCCACAATGAGCAGTTCTTC. Its translation is CASSQEGRGEGHNEQFF.

The chain couples TRBV5-1 to TRBJ2-3; perhaps TRBD1 as D (6 bases). Per the germline V gene, CDR1 is SGHRS and CDR2 is YFSETQ. This CDR3 is built from 14 residues. Trimming left V 4 bases short and J 2 bases short, with 11 bases between. CDR3 amino acids: CASSNQGYTDTQYF. CDR3 nucleotide sequence: TGCGCCAGCAGCAATCAGGGGTACACAGATACGCAGTATTTT.

This clone was recorded a few times. J is TRBJ1-5 and V is TRBV25-1; 7 nucleotides align to TRBD1. J was trimmed by 7 bases and V by 4 bases; bases with no gene match: 4. CDR3 length: 13 amino acids. Germline-derived CDR1 and CDR2 are MGHDK and SYGVNS. The CDR3 loop is CASSGTGGQPQHF. The CDR3, as DNA: TGTGCCAGCAGTGGGACAGGAGGGCAGCCCCAGCATTTT.

Note on this clone: A junction boundary mismatches the germline segment, possibly from a read error. The rearrangement joins TRBV29-1 to TRBJ2-3; tentatively, D is TRBD2 (5 bases). The CDR3 has 13 amino acids. Germline V gene sequence: CDR1 SQVTM, CDR2 ANQGSEA. The CDR3 is CSVVGENTDAQYF. The CDR3 DNA is TGCAGCGTAGTGGGAGAGAACACAGATGCGCAGTATTTT.

There are a few counts of this clone. V is TRBV18 and J is TRBJ2-5, with 9 nucleotides matching TRBD1. With the DNA end fitting TRBJ2-7 better, the J assignment may be wrong. CDR1 and CDR2 from the germline V gene are KGHSH and LQKENI. This CDR3 has 16 residues. The CDR3 sequence: CASSPSAGQGTYEQYF. CDR3 in DNA: TGTGCCAGCTCACCGTCCGCGGGACAGGGAACCTACGAGCAGTACTTC.

The chain couples TRBV4-1 to TRBJ2-2, with a possible D match to TRBD2 (5 bases). Trimming removed 0 bases from V and 2 bases from J, with 7 bases in between. The CDR3 length is 15 residues. Germline V gene sequence: CDR1 MGHRA, CDR2 YSYEKL. The CDR3, as DNA: TGCGCCAGCAGCCAAGACGGAGGTAACACCGGGGAGCTGTTTTTT. The encoded protein is CASSQDGGNTGELFF.

The CDR3 reads CAWSPIRGNYGYTF. The CDR3 nucleotides read TGTGCCTGGAGCCCGATTCGTGGCAACTATGGCTACACCTTC. The J gene is TRBJ1-2, the V gene TRBV30; D gene ambiguous. The V and J ends lost 3 bases and 2 bases respectively, with 13 bases between them. The CDR3 is 14 amino acids. Germline CDR1 and CDR2: GTSNPN and SVGIG (reference sequence).

The chain combines TRBV5-1 with TRBJ2-3; TRBD1 matches 7 bases. The CDR3 has 15 residues. The V segment lost 2 bases and the J segment 3 bases; nucleotides outside the gene matches: 6. CDR1 and CDR2 (germline): SGHRS, YFSETQ. The DNA of the CDR3 is TGCGCCAGCAGCTTTAACAGGGGTGTGACAGATACGCAGTATTTT. Translating it yields CASSFNRGVTDTQYF.

V is TRBV28 and J is TRBJ2-7, with TRBD2 as a possible D gene (6 bases). The germline V gene encodes CDR1 MDHEN and CDR2 SYDVKM. The CDR3 length is 13 residues. Deletions cut 6 bases from V and 2 bases from J, with 11 bases between. CDR3 residues: CASSLEGPYEQYF. DNA for the CDR3: TGTGCCAGCAGCTTGGAGGGCCCCTACGAGCAGTACTTC.

The chain combines TRBV5-6 with TRBJ2-3; tentative D call: TRBD2 (5 bases). V was clipped by 0 bases and J by 5 bases, with 10 bases between them. Germline CDR1 SGHDT, CDR2 YYEEEE. The length of the CDR3 is 14 residues. This CDR3 is CASSLGLAGDTQYF. CDR3 coding DNA: TGTGCCAGCAGCTTGGGTCTAGCTGGAGATACGCAGTATTTT.

This clone was picked up a small number of times. This rearrangement joins TRBV9 to TRBJ2-3; a possible D gene is TRBD1 (5 bases). The CDR3 loop spans 14 amino acids. Per the germline V gene, CDR1 is SGDLS and CDR2 is YYNGEE. Trimming shortened V by 4 bases and J by 3 bases, and 12 bases separated the two germline ends. CDR3 sequence: CASSPRTPTDTQYF. CDR3 DNA sequence: TGTGCCAGCAGCCCCCGGACACCAACAGATACGCAGTATTTT.

The table lists this clone with a few counts. This sequence joins TRBV6-6 and TRBJ2-1; D unresolved. The CDR3 runs to 14 residues. Trimming left V 2 bases short and J 10 bases short, with 15 bases between. CDR1 is MNHNY and CDR2 is SVGAGI in the germline V gene (reference sequence). CDR3 DNA: TGTGCCAGCAGTTACGGGCAGAATACCAACGAGCAGTTCTTC. This gives the protein CASSYGQNTNEQFF.

This chain connects TRBV6-6 to TRBJ2-5; D perhaps matches TRBD2 (6 bases). From germline, CDR1 is MNHNY and CDR2 SVGAGI (reference sequence). CDR3 length: 12 residues. Trimming took 9 bases from V and 9 from J, leaving 17 bases between them. The CDR3 spells CASFLAPGAQYF. CDR3 nucleotides: TGTGCCAGTTTCCTAGCGCCGGGGGCCCAGTACTTC.